This TCR beta chain was found in a study of cytomegalovirus exposure and HLA in healthy donors. Points from the study as a whole: Versus the approximately 670-donor mean, an Asian-associated ancestry cluster reportedly showed fewer N-insertions in a later analysis. Within an earlier analysis, most TCR beta V segments proved productive either about 87% or about 30% of the time. Three of the chains that were CMV-associated were confirmed in vitro to be specific for CMV antigens.

This PCR relied on a set of 60 Vbeta primers and 13 Jbeta primers. Clones were read by immunoSEQ multiplex PCR, and TCRdb kept only the in-frame ones, dropping some. The profile covers some 150,000 clones, with over 70% appearing a single time and roughly 1.5% taken by the ten largest. On this clone: Antigen unknown.

The clonotype was recovered from a woman between 18 and 29 years old in good health and CMV-seronegative. The sample was PBMCs.

Written as DNA, the CDR3 is TGCGCCAGCAGCTTGGGATCAAGCGGGGGGACCGGGGAGCTGTTTTTT. Its protein product is CASSLGSSGGTGELFF. V gene TRBV5-1 combines with J gene TRBJ2-2; 9 bases map to TRBD2. CDR1 SGHRS and CDR2 YFSETQ come from the germline V gene. Unmatched junction bases numbered 5, after V lost 0 bases and J lost 5 bases. CDR3 length equals 16 residues. The whole variable domain, remainder taken from reference TRBV5-1 and TRBJ2-2, is KAGVTQTPRYLIKTRGQQVTLSCSPISGHRSVSWYQQTPGQGLQFLFEYFSETQRNKGNFPGRFSGRQFSNSRSEMNVSTLELGDSALYLCASSLGSSGGTGELFFGEGSRLTVL.